This T cell receptor (beta chain) derives from a study of T cells after yellow fever vaccination. Study-level findings and limits: A weaker but faster secondary response was observed, peaking on day 5 versus 15. Highly abundant clonotypes carried over from the bulk population could end up in FACS-sorted repertoires as contaminants.

UMIs were added to TCR cDNA along with a universal primer site when it was made by 5'RACE template switching. Each CDR3 protein gets one entry after TCRdb re-called the 5' RACE reads with MiXCR. The sample consists of some 600,000 distinct CDR3 sequences, more than 9% of them appearing once. This clonotype was seen only a few times. Its target is unknown. The sequence came from a man aged 25-40 years who received the YFV17D yellow fever vaccine. Sequences were derived from PBMCs, sampled on the day of the yellow fever booster vaccination.

CDR3 in DNA: TGTGCCAGCAGCCATACCCCTGGGGTCACTGAAGCTTTCTTT. The encoded protein is CASSHTPGVTEAFF. The chain recombines TRBV3-1 with TRBJ1-1, with no clear D. CDR3 length equals 14 residues. Trimming removed 3 bases at V and 4 bases at J, with 12 bases between. CDR1 LGHDT and CDR2 YNNKEL come from the germline V gene (reference sequence). Variable domain in full (rest from reference TRBV3-1 and TRBJ1-1): DTAVSQTPKYLVTQMGNDKSIKCEQNLGHDTMYWYKQDSKKFLKIMFSYNNKELIINETVPNRFSPKSPDKAHLNLHINSLELGDSAVYFCASSHTPGVTEAFFGQGTRLTVV.